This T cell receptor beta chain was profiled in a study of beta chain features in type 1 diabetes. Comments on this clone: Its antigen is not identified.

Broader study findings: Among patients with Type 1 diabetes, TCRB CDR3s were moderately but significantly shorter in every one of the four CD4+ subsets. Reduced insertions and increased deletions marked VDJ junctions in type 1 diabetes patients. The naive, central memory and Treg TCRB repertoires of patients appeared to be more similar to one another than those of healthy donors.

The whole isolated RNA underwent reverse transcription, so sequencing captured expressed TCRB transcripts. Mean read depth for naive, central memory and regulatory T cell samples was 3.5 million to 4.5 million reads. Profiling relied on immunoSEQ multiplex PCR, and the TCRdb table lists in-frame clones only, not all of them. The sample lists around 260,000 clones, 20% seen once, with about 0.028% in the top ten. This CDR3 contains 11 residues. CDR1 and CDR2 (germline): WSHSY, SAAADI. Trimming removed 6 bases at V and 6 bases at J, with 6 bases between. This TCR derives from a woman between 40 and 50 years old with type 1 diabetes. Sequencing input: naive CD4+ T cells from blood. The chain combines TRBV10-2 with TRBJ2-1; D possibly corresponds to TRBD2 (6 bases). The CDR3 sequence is CASRLANEQFF. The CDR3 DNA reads TGCGCCAGCAGACTAGCCAATGAGCAGTTCTTC.